This TCR beta chain was documented in a study of T cell clones after liver transplantation. This table comes from immunoSEQ multiplex PCR, and its TCRdb copy is limited to in-frame clones, with some not included. This sample carries around 100,000 clones, 80% to 90% of them seen once, and the ten largest clones take about 2.6%. The CDR3 covers 15 residues. Germline V gene lookup returns CDR1 SGHNT and CDR2 YYREEE (reference sequence). Trimming stripped 1 base from V and 4 bases from J, with 14 bases between. The source material was CD4+ T cells from blood, sampled approximately 50 months after liver transplant. The genes are TRBV5-4 and TRBJ1-1; D unresolved. The receptor was derived from a human patient who received a liver transplant. The graft donor may be the source of some T cells. In nucleotides, the CDR3 is TGTGCCAGCAGCTTGTCACGGTCTGGAAGCACTGAAGCTTTCTTT. This sequence encodes CASSLSRSGSTEAFF.